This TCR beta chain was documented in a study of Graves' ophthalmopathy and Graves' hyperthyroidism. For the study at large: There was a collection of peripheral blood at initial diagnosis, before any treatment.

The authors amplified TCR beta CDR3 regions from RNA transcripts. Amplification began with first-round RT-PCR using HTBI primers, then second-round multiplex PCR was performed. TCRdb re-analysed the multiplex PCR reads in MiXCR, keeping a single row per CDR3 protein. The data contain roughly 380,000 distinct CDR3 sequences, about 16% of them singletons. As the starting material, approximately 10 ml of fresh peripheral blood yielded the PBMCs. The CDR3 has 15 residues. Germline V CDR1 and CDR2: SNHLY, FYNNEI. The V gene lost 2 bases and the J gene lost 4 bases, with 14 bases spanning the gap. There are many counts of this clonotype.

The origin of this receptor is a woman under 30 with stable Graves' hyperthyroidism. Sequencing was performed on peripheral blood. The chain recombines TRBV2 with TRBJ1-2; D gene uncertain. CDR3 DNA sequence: TGTGCCAGCAGTGAAAGGCAACTATATACCTATGGCTACACCTTC. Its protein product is CASSERQLYTYGYTF.